These 15 T cell receptor beta chains were sequenced from one sample in a study of T cells after yellow fever vaccination (dated by TCRdb to about 2019). The library was made by 5' RACE. Sequencing used an Illumina HiSeq 2500. TCRdb took the public reads, trimmed them with fastp at Q25, ran MiXCR for clone calling and kept in-frame beta chains. Identical CDR3 proteins give one entry, which carries the most common genes and DNA. The sample table records roughly 150,000 distinct CDR3 sequences; 7.7% of these occur just once. Under 0.95% of the sample comes from the top ten. Per the publication, the treatment or condition label means: live attenuated yellow fever vaccine strain. The sequencing here drew on CD4+ T cells sorted from PBMCs, taken 5 days after the yellow fever booster vaccination. The receptor set was obtained from a man in his thirties or forties who received the YFV17D yellow fever vaccine.

This clonotype was seen many times. V usage is TRBV20-1 and J usage is TRBJ2-1; 10 nucleotides align to TRBD2. This CDR3 comprises 17 residues. J was trimmed by 0 bases and V by 1 base; bases with no gene match: 6. Germline CDR1 is DFQATT and CDR2 is SNEGSKA (reference sequence). CDR3 bases: TGCAGTGCTAGAGCCTCAAGCGGGAGGGCCTCCTACAATGAGCAGTTCTTC. This encodes CSARASSGRASYNEQFF.

This clonotype was seen repeatedly, ten times or more. The chain uses TRBV12-3 or TRBV12-4 and TRBJ2-5; D is unresolved. The CDR3 is 11 amino acids. Trimming shortened V by 6 bases and J by 1 base, and 3 bases separated the two germline ends. The CDR3 sequence: CASRTQETQYF. As DNA, the CDR3 is TGTGCCAGCAGGACCCAAGAGACCCAGTACTTC.

This clonotype occurred many times. The rearrangement uses TRBV7-2 and TRBJ2-3, with 9 bases fitting TRBD2. The length of the CDR3 is 15 residues. Germline values: CDR1 SGHTA, CDR2 FQGNSA. V trimming: 6 bases; J trimming: 6 bases; junction bases outside the gene matches: 10. The CDR3 DNA sequence: TGTGCCAGCAGGGATAGCGGGAGCCGGGTGGATACGCAGTATTTT. Its protein product is CASRDSGSRVDTQYF.

This clonotype was counted many times. The V and J genes are TRBV30 and TRBJ2-5; 7 positions agree with TRBD2. Looked up from germline, CDR1 is GTSNPN and CDR2 is SVGIG (reference sequence). The CDR3 sequence is 14 residues long. V gave up 2 bases and J gave up 6 bases; unmatched junction bases: 9. The CDR3 nucleotides read TGTGCCTGGAGTCGGGGACCGGGGGGAAAGACCCAGTACTTC. As protein: CAWSRGPGGKTQYF. The full variable domain, completed using reference TRBV30 and TRBJ2-5, is SQTIHQWPATLVQPVGSPLSLECTVEGTSNPNLYWYRQAAGRGLQLLFYSVGIGQISSEVPQNLSASRPQDRQFILSSKKLLLSDSGFYLCAWSRGPGGKTQYFGPGTRLLVL.

The table lists this clonotype with a few counts. The rearrangement joins TRBV20-1 to TRBJ2-1; D gene unclear. Germline loops: CDR1 DFQATT, CDR2 SNEGSKA (reference sequence). CDR3 length: 13 residues. Trimming cost V 1 base and J 8 bases, with 12 bases left between them. Written as DNA, the CDR3 is TGCAGTGCTAGAGTTCAGGTCTGGGATGAGCAGTTCTTC. As protein: CSARVQVWDEQFF.

There are many counts of this clonotype. V is TRBV7-2 and J is TRBJ2-5, with D tentatively TRBD1 (6 bases). Germline-derived CDR1 and CDR2 are SGHTA and FQGNSA. This CDR3 contains 13 residues. Trimming removed 5 bases from V and 1 base from J, with 8 bases in between. The CDR3 region is CASSRDTQETQYF. CDR3 sequence (DNA): TGTGCCAGCAGCCGGGACACCCAAGAGACCCAGTACTTC. Looking up the rest from reference TRBV7-2 and TRBJ2-5 gives the full variable domain: GAGVSQSPSNKVTEKGKDVELRCDPISGHTALYWYRQSLGQGLEFLIYFQGNSAPDKSGLPSDRFSAERTGGSVSTLTIQRTQQEDSAVYLCASSRDTQETQYFGPGTRLLVL.

This clonotype was picked up many times. The chain combines TRBV11-2 with TRBJ2-3, with D perhaps matching TRBD2 (5 bases). V lost 5 bases and J 2 bases, leaving 14 bases between the germline ends. The length of the CDR3 is 15 residues. The germline V gene encodes CDR1 SGHAT and CDR2 FQNNGV. For the CDR3, the DNA is TGTGCCAGCAGCCTTCGGCCCGGGGACACAGATACGCAGTATTTT. Encoded protein: CASSLRPGDTDTQYF.

This clonotype showed up many times. This chain uses TRBV5-1 with TRBJ2-1; 8 bases match TRBD1. Germline trimming cut 0 bases from V and 2 bases from J; bases unmatched to any gene: 1. Germline V gene lookup returns CDR1 SGHRS and CDR2 YFSETQ. The CDR3 extends over 15 amino acids. CDR3 nucleotides: TGCGCCAGCAGCTTGGCAGGGGGCGCCTACAATGAGCAGTTCTTC. This codes for CASSLAGGAYNEQFF.

There are many counts of this clonotype. The chain uses TRBV11-1 and TRBJ2-5; no clear D. Germline CDR1 SGHAT, CDR2 FQDESV (reference sequence). The ends were cut back, 2 bases at V and 5 bases at J, with 12 bases in the middle. This CDR3 is built from 14 residues. CDR3 region: CASSLSSVGETQYF. CDR3 coding DNA: TGTGCCAGCAGCTTATCTTCGGTCGGGGAGACCCAGTACTTC.

This clonotype was recorded at least ten times. The DNA of the CDR3 is TGTGCCAGCAGTTACTCGGACCCGGCGAACACTGAAGCTTTCTTT. It yields the protein CASSYSDPANTEAFF. This chain connects TRBV6-2 or TRBV6-3 to TRBJ1-1; D gene ambiguous. Per germline, CDR1 MNHEY and CDR2 SVGEGT. V was trimmed by 0 bases and J by 1 base, leaving 9 bases between them. The CDR3 totals 15 residues.

This clonotype was counted ten times or more. The chain employs TRBV14 and TRBJ1-2; perhaps TRBD1 as D (6 bases). From germline, CDR1 is SGHDN and CDR2 FVKESK. V lost 0 bases to trimming and J lost 5 bases, with 13 bases between them. There are 15 residues in the CDR3. The CDR3 sequence is CASSQDVGGKYGYTF. The CDR3 bases are TGTGCCAGCAGCCAAGATGTGGGGGGCAAATATGGCTACACCTTC.

This clonotype was seen at least ten times. V is TRBV6-5 and J is TRBJ2-7; maybe TRBD1 (6 bases). The length of the CDR3 is 15 residues. Trimming cost V 2 bases and J 2 bases, with 13 bases left between them. Germline CDR1 is MNHEY and CDR2 is SVGAGI. DNA for the CDR3: TGTGCCAGCAGTTACGGACAGTTTAGAGCCTACGAGCAGTACTTC. Amino acid sequence: CASSYGQFRAYEQYF.

This clonotype was counted only a few times. The J gene is TRBJ2-1, the V gene TRBV7-2; 9 bases agree with TRBD2. CDR3 length equals 15 residues. Losses at the gene ends were 5 bases for V and 10 bases for J; bases not matched to a gene: 12. Germline V gene lookup returns CDR1 SGHTA and CDR2 FQGNSA. The CDR3 DNA reads TGTGCCAGCAGCCCATTTGCGGGGGGGATAGGGGAGCAGTTCTTC. Amino acids: CASSPFAGGIGEQFF.

This clonotype came up many times. The genes are TRBV19 and TRBJ2-1, with 12 bases fitting TRBD2. The V gene end was trimmed by 6 bases and the J gene end by 0 bases; junction bases not matched to a gene: 3. Per germline, CDR1 LNHDA and CDR2 SQIVND (reference sequence). This CDR3 is built from 16 residues. The CDR3 protein is CASRRTSGTSYNEQFF. The CDR3 DNA is TGTGCCAGTAGAAGGACTAGCGGGACCTCCTACAATGAGCAGTTCTTC.

This clonotype was observed at least ten times. The chain couples TRBV6-1 to TRBJ1-1; D is perhaps TRBD1 (5 bases). This CDR3 region has 13 residues. The V end was cut by 0 bases, the J end by 5 bases, with 7 bases between. CDR1 and CDR2 from the germline V gene are MNHNS and SASEGT. CDR3 nucleotides: TGTGCCAGCAGTGAAGCTTGGGGGACTGAAGCTTTCTTT. Its protein is CASSEAWGTEAFF.